This TCR beta chain was profiled in a study of control samples from healthy donors and cancer patients. Method: immunoSEQ multiplex PCR; TCRdb's copy keeps in-frame clones and lacks some. The sample carries 390,000 or so clones, 80% to 95% recorded once. CDR3 length: 15 residues. CDR1 and CDR2 from the germline V gene are LGHNA and YNFKEQ. The V end was cut by 0 bases, the J end by 6 bases, with 14 bases between. The origin of this receptor is a man between 35 and 55 years old with head and neck cancer. This chain uses TRBV4-2 with TRBJ1-1; perhaps TRBD1 as D (5 bases). Sequenced sample: PBMCs. As DNA, the CDR3 is TGTGCCAGCAGCCAAGAGGGCAGGGTGGAGTCTGAAGCTTTCTTT. This codes for CASSQEGRVESEAFF.